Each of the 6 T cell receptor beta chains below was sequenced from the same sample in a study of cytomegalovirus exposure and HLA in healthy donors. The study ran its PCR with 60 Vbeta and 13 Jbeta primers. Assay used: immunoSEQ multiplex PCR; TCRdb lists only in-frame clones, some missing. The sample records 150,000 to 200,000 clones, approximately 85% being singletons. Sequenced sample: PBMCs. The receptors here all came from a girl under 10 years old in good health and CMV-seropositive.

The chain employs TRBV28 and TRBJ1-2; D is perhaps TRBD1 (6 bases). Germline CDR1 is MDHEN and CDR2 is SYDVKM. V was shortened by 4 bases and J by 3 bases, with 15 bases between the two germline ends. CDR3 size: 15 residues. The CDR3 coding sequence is TGTGCCAGCAGTTCTGCCGGGACACCCGACTATGGCTACACCTTC. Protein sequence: CASSSAGTPDYGYTF.

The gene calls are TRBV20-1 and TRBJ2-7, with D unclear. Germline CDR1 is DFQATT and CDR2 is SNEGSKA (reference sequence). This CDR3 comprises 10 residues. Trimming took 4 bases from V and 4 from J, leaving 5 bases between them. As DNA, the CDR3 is TGCAGTGCTACGGGTTACGAGCAGTACTTC. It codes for CSATGYEQYF.

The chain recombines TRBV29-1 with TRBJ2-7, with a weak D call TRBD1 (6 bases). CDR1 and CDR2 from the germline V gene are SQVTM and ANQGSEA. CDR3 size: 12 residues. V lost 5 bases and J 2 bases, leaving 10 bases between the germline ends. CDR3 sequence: CSVCEGAYEQYF. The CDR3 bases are TGCAGCGTTTGCGAGGGGGCCTACGAGCAGTACTTC.

The CDR3 loop is CASSPYTGENTEAFF. The CDR3 DNA reads as TGTGCCAGCTCACCCTATACAGGTGAGAACACTGAAGCTTTCTTT. The rearrangement uses TRBV18 and TRBJ1-1; TRBD1 might be the D (5 bases). Deletions cut 3 bases from V and 1 base from J, with 12 bases between. Looked up from germline, CDR1 is KGHSH and CDR2 is LQKENI. The CDR3 loop spans 15 amino acids.

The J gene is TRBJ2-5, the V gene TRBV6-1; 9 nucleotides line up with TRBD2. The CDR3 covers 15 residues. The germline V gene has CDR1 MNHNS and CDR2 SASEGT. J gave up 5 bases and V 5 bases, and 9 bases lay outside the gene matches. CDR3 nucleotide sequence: TGTGCCAGCAGTTTAGCGGGAGTGGGCGTGGAGACCCAGTACTTC. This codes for CASSLAGVGVETQYF.

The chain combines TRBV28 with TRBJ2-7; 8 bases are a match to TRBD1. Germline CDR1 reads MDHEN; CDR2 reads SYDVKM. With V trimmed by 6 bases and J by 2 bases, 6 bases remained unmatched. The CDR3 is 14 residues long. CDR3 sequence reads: CASSLTGATYEQYF. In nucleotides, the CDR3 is TGTGCCAGCAGCCTGACAGGGGCGACCTACGAGCAGTACTTC. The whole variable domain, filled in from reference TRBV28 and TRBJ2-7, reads DVKVTQSSRYLVKRTGEKVFLECVQDMDHENMFWYRQDPGLGLRLIYFSYDVKMKEKGDIPEGYSVSREKKERFSLILESASTNQTSMYLCASSLTGATYEQYFGPGTRLTVT.